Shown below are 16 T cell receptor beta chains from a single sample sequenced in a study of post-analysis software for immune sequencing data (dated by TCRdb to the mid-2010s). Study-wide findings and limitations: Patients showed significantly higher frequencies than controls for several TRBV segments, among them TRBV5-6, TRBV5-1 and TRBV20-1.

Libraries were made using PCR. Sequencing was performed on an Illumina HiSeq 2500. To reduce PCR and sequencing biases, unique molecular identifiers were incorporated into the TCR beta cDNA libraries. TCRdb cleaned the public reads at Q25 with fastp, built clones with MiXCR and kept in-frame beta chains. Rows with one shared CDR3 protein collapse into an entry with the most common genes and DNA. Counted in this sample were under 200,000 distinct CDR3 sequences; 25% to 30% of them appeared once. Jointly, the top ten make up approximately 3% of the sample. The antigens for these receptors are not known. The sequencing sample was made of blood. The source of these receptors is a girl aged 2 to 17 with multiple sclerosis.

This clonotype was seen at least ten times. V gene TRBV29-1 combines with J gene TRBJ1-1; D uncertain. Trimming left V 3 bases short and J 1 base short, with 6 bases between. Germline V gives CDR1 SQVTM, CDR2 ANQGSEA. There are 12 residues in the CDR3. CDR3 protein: CSVDRGNTEAFF. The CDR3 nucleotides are TGCAGCGTTGATCGGGGGAACACTGAAGCTTTCTTT.

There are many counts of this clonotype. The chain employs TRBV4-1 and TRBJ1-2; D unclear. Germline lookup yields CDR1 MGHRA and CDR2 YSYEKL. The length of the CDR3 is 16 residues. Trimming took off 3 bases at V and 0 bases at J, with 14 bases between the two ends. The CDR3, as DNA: TGCGCCAGCAGCCATTTTTTACCGCCCACTAACTATGGCTACACCTTC. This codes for CASSHFLPPTNYGYTF.

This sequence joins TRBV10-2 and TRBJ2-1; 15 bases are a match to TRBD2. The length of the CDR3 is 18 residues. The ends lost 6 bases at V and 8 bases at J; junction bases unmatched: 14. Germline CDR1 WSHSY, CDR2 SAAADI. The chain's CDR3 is CASSHGTSGRKGRHEQFF. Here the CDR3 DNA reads TGCGCCAGCAGCCACGGGACTAGCGGGAGGAAGGGTAGACATGAGCAGTTCTTC.

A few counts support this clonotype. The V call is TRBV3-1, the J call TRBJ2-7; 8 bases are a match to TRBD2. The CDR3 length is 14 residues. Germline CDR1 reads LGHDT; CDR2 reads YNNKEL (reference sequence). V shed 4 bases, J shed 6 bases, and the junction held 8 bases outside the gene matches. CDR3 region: CASSRAGAPLEQYF. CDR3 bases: TGTGCCAGCAGCCGAGCGGGAGCCCCTCTCGAGCAGTACTTC.

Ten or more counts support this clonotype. The CDR3 bases are TGCAGTGCTAGCGCCTTAGCGGGAGGTTCCTACAATGAGCAGTTCTTC. Translation gives CSASALAGGSYNEQFF. The chain joins TRBV20-1 to TRBJ2-1; 10 bases agree with TRBD2. The CDR3 is 16 amino acids. V lost 3 bases, J lost 1 base, and 6 bases stayed unmatched. Germline assignment: CDR1 DFQATT and CDR2 SNEGSKA (reference sequence).

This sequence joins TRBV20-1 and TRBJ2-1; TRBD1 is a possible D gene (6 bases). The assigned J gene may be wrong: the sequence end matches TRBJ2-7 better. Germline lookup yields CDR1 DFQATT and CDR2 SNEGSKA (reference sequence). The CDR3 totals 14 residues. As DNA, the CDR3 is TGCAGTGCTATAGTGGGGGCCGCGAGTAATGAGCAGTACTTC. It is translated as CSAIVGAASNEQYF.

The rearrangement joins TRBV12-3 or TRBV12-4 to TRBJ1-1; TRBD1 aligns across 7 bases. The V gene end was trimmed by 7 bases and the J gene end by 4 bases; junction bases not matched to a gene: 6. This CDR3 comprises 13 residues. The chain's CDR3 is CASTKDRVTEAFF. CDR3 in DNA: TGTGCCAGCACCAAAGACAGGGTCACTGAAGCTTTCTTT.

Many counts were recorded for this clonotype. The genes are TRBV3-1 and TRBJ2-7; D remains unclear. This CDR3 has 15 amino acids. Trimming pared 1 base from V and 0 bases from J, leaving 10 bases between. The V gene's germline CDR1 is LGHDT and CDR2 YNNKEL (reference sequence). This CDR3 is CASSQGATASYEQYF. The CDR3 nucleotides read TGTGCCAGCAGCCAAGGAGCGACGGCCTCCTACGAGCAGTACTTC.

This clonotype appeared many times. The CDR3 DNA sequence: TGCGCCAGCAGCTTCAGGGGAACCTACAATGAGCAGTTCTTC. Protein sequence: CASSFRGTYNEQFF. The chain carries TRBV5-1 and TRBJ2-1; the D gene is possibly TRBD1 (6 bases). V lost 2 bases to trimming and J lost 2 bases, with 8 bases between them. Germline values: CDR1 SGHRS, CDR2 YFSETQ. This CDR3 is 14 amino acids long. Drawing the rest from reference TRBV5-1 and TRBJ2-1, the complete variable domain is KAGVTQTPRYLIKTRGQQVTLSCSPISGHRSVSWYQQTPGQGLQFLFEYFSETQRNKGNFPGRFSGRQFSNSRSEMNVSTLELGDSALYLCASSFRGTYNEQFFGPGTRLTVL.

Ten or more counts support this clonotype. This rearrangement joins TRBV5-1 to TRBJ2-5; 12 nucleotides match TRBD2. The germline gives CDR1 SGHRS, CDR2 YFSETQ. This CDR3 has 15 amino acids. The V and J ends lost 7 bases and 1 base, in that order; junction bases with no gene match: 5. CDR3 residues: CASSSGGAGQETQYF. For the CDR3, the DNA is TGCGCCAGCTCTAGCGGGGGGGCCGGCCAAGAGACCCAGTACTTC.

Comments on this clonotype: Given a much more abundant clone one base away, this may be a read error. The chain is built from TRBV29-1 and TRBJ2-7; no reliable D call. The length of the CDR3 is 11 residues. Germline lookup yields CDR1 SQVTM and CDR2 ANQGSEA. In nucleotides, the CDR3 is TGCGGCGTTGCCTTCGCCTCCGAGCAGTACTTC. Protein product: CGVAFASEQYF.

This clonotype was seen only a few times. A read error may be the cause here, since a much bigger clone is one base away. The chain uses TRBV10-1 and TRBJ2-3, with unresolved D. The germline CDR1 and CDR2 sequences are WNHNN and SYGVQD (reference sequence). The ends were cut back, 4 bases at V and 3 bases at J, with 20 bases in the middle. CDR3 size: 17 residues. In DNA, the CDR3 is TGCGCCAGCAGTGGGTCTCTATGGTGGCGAGTTACAGATACGCAGTATTTT. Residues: CASSGSLWWRVTDTQYF.

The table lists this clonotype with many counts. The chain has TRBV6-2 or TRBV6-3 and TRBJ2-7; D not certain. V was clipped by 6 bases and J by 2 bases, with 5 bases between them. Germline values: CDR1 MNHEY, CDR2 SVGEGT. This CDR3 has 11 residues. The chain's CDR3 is CASSRAYEQYF. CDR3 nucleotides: TGTGCCAGCAGCCGCGCCTACGAGCAGTACTTC.

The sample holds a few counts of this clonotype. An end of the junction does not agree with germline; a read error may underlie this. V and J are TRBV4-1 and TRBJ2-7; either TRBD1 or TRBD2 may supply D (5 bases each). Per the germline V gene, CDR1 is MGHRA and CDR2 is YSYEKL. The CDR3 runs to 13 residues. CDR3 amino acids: CANSQVWGSEQYF. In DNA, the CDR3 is TGCGCCAACAGCCAAGTCTGGGGGAGTGAGCAGTACTTC.

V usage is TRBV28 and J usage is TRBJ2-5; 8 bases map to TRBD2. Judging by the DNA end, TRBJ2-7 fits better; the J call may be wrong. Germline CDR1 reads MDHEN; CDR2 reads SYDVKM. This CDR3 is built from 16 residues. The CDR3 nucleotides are TGTGCCACTATGAGCATGGTGGCGGGAGGTGGTCACGAGCAGTACTTC. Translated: CATMSMVAGGGHEQYF.

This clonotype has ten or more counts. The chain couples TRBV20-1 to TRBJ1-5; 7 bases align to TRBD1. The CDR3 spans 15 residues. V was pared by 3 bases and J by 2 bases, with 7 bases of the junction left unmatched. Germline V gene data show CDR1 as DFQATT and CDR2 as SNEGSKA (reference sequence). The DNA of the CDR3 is TGCAGTGCTAGGATCTCGGGACAGCGCAATCAGCCCCAGCATTTT. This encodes CSARISGQRNQPQHF.